This T cell receptor beta chain was identified in a study of blood T cell repertoires in COVID-19. Generated by immunoSEQ multiplex PCR, the TCRdb table keeps only in-frame clones and is missing some. The data hold about 240,000 clones, with roughly 90% observed a single time. The CDR3 length is 13 residues. Per germline, CDR1 SGHNT and CDR2 YYREEE (reference sequence). Trimming removed 2 bases from V and 4 bases from J, with 9 bases in between. The receptor was derived from a man aged 55 to 69 with acute or convalescent COVID-19. The genes are TRBV5-4 and TRBJ1-2; D uncertain. The sequencing sample was made of peripheral blood. The CDR3 reads CASSFVQSYGYTF. CDR3 DNA: TGTGCCAGCAGCTTTGTACAGTCCTATGGCTACACCTTC.